This T cell receptor (beta chain) was profiled in a study of blood T cell repertoires in COVID-19. Produced via immunoSEQ multiplex PCR; TCRdb's table is partial and in-frame only. The table lists some 350,000 clones, 87% of them singletons. Trimming pared 2 bases from V and 6 bases from J, leaving 13 bases between. CDR3 size: 14 residues. CDR1 is LNHDA and CDR2 is SQIVND in the germline V gene (reference sequence). The chain has TRBV19 and TRBJ1-1, with D possibly matching TRBD1 (6 bases). Specimen: peripheral blood. The TCR originated in a woman in her forties or fifties with COVID-19, enrolled during active disease. In DNA, the CDR3 is TGTGCCAGTAGTATAAGAGGGGGAGTCGCTGAAGCTTTCTTT. This sequence encodes CASSIRGGVAEAFF.